The clone carrying this TCR beta chain was counted ten times or more. This entry comes from a study of human T cells and chemical hapten exposure. Time point specified: patch test 1, 2 weeks after DPC sensitization. Treatment given: therapeutic diphenylcyclopropenone sensitization with weekly scalp DPC. Unfractionated whole blood was the source from which total RNA was extracted. Each patch test followed a blood draw. Via MiXCR, TCRdb re-called the RACE reads, giving one row per CDR3 protein. This sample has more than 30,000 distinct CDR3 sequences, with roughly 6.4% found just once. Germline CDR1 MNHNY, CDR2 SVGAGI (reference sequence). This CDR3 has 15 residues. V shed 0 bases and J shed 4 bases, with 12 bases lying between them.

Here the sequenced sample was whole blood, taken in connection with sensitization to the hapten diphenylcyclopropenone (DPC). The V gene is TRBV6-6, the J gene TRBJ2-5; D might be TRBD1 or TRBD2, each matching 7 bases. The clonotype comes from a woman in her twenties or thirties with alopecia areata. Some clones in this sample may be carry-over from other donors' samples. The CDR3 sequence: CASSYSPGGAETQYF. For the CDR3, the DNA is TGTGCCAGCAGTTACTCGCCAGGGGGGGCAGAGACCCAGTACTTC.